This T cell receptor (beta chain) was observed in a study of blood T cell repertoires in COVID-19 (dated by TCRdb to the early 2020s). Regarding the research as a whole: Samples covering the acute and convalescent phases of COVID-19 were provided by collaborators in the United States, Italy and Spain. Subjects who had been exposed to COVID-19, were actively infected with it, or had recovered from it provided the deeply sampled blood TCRbeta repertoires that made up the dataset. The repertoires were released in a freely available public database meant as a resource for research on the immune response to SARS-CoV-2. The prospective study material was composed of cDNA or gDNA derived from T cells, B-cell-depleted T cells, or PBMCs. HLA class I and class II types, where available, came from metadata supplied by the sample provider rather than from assay-based typing. The sample metadata nearly always contained a de-identified subject ID, COVID-19 status, age in years and sex. The samples were drawn from two sources: the first 160 participants of the ongoing ImmuneRACE study, and 1,200 or so subjects contributed by 6 global collaborators. The paper as a whole reports these results and caveats: The quantity of clinical and demographic metadata differed by source and by participant and was supplied without curation.

The immunoSEQ Assay, a bias-controlled multiplex PCR, was used to amplify TCRbeta CDR3 regions from genomic DNA. The original methods were these. The number of nucleated cells in each sample was estimated from the amplification of reference gene primers within the assay. To quantify the absolute abundance of each unique TCRbeta CDR3 rearrangement, sequence reads were collapsed and filtered. Productive Simpson clonality was computed per sample as the square root of Simpson's diversity index over productive rearrangements. Here the immuneACCESS table is served through TCRdb, limited to in-frame sequences with V and J called. Missing clones are a known gap in these copies; in checked studies unresolved V genes cover under half, and the rest lacks a known reason. That table is the source of V, J and clone size, and D and trimming were worked out from the DNA. This sample has over 100,000 clones in its table, and about 79% of those were observed once. Together, the top ten hold approximately 4% of the sample.

This clone was seen only a few times. Its antigen specificity is not known. One base away there is no much larger clone; base qualities are not given. The collaborating institutions used their own protocols to collect whole blood in K2EDTA tubes. For TCRbeta analysis, collaborator samples were shipped as frozen whole blood, as isolated PBMCs, or as DNA extracted from either sample type. For CDR1 and CDR2, the germline V gene lists SNHLY and FYNNEI. Including cysteine and phenylalanine, the CDR3 has 16 amino acids. The only DNA kept is the CDR3, 48 bases in frame from the first base. V has 5 bases trimmed and J has 1 base trimmed; junction bases matching no gene number 8.

In this chain, TRBV2 is recombined with TRBJ2-3, with 8 central nucleotides matching TRBD2. Material for sequencing was peripheral blood. The TCR sequence derives from an elderly woman with acute or convalescent COVID-19. CDR3 sequence: CASSPLGAGGTDTQYF. The DNA sequence is as follows: TGTGCCAGCAGTCCCCTCGGAGCGGGGGGCACAGATACGCAGTATTTT. The CDR3 plus the reference TRBV2 and TRBJ2-3 genes for the other parts give the full variable domain: EPEVTQTPSHQVTQMGQEVILRCVPISNHLYFYWYRQILGQKVEFLVSFYNNEISEKSEIFDDQFSVERPDGSNFTLKIRSTKLEDSAMYFCASSPLGAGGTDTQYFGPGTRLTVL.